Detailed here is one T cell receptor (beta chain). No antigen is known for it. Quantitative 5'-RACE with molecular barcodes was used to make the TCR beta libraries. TCRdb redid the calling of the 5' RACE reads with MiXCR, one entry per CDR3 protein. The table lists 300,000 to 350,000 distinct CDR3 sequences, less than 25% of them singletons. CDR3 length: 13 residues. Trimming shortened V by 2 bases and J by 5 bases, and 9 bases separated the two germline ends. The V gene's germline CDR1 is KGHSH and CDR2 LQKENI. This sample is part of a study of CD8 T cells in ankylosing spondylitis. Broader study findings: Clones linked with disease were CD8+ and fairly uncommon in the peripheral blood. According to the report, clones linked to the disease were significantly enriched in matched synovial fluid samples taken from ankylosing spondylitis patients. Past research had described some motif variants in reactive arthritis synovial fluid and blood.

The TCR was taken from a female donor with ankylosing spondylitis or in good health (not recorded which). The chain recombines TRBV18 with TRBJ2-5; D perhaps matches TRBD2 (5 bases). Material for sequencing was blood, either unsorted or a sorted T cell fraction (not recorded which). CDR3 DNA sequence: TGTGCCAGCTCACCAGCGCCGGGGGAGACCCAGTACTTC. Encoded protein: CASSPAPGETQYF.